This is a list of T cell receptor beta chains from one sample in a study of T-cell reconstitution after alpha-beta-depleted transplantation in children. In TCRdb, the PCR reads were re-called with MiXCR into one record per CDR3 protein. The sample yields 440,000 or so distinct CDR3 sequences, roughly 11% seen once. The sequencing used PBMCs from the stem cell graft donor, collected from the stem cell graft. The receptors here all came from a human donor who donated a stem cell graft to a child with acute myeloid leukemia. Each CDR3 is given with its conserved first and last residue. A D gene is named only where the DNA matches it firmly. Rows may omit the clone size; those that give it use once, few, many or a size class.

d_call	j_call	v_call	clone_size	cdr3_nt	cdr3_aa
-	TRBJ2-3	TRBV5-6	few	TGTGCCAGCAGAAAACTTGATAACACAGATACGCAGTATTTT	CASRKLDNTDTQYF
-	TRBJ2-6	TRBV5-6	-	TGTGCCAGCAGCTCTACGGCCGGCTTACACTCTGGGGCCAACGGCCTGACTTTC	CASSSTAGLHSGANGLTF
-	TRBJ2-4	TRBV6-2/TRBV6-3	few	TGTGCCAGCAGTTACGGGACCAAAAACATTCAGTACTTC	CASSYGTKNIQYF
TRBD1	TRBJ2-1	TRBV5-1	-	TGCGCCAGCAGCTTTAGACAGGGGGCCAGGAATGAGCAGTTCTTC	CASSFRQGARNEQFF
TRBD2	TRBJ2-5	TRBV5-1	many	TGCGCCAGCAGCTTCGCTAGCGGGCAAGAGACCCAGTACTTC	CASSFASGQETQYF
TRBD2	TRBJ2-1	TRBV11-2	-	TGTGCCAGCAGCTTGGGACTAGCGGGAGGGCAGCAGTTCTTC	CASSLGLAGGQQFF
-	TRBJ2-6	TRBV5-6	-	TGTGCCAGCACTTCCGCAGCTGGGGCCAACGTCCTGACTTTC	CASTSAAGANVLTF
-	TRBJ1-1	TRBV3-1	few	TGTGCCAGCAGCCAAGAACTGTTTCAGGTACCGATAGGGCTCGGGGTGAGTGAAGCTTTCTTT	CASSQELFQVPIGLGVSEAFF
-	TRBJ1-5	TRBV6-1	-	TGTGCCAGCAGTGAAGGCCTCGCAGGGGTTCAGCCCCAGCATTTT	CASSEGLAGVQPQHF
-	TRBJ1-4	TRBV6-5	few	TGTGCCAGCAGTTACACCGGGAAACTATCGGTCCTTAATGAAAAACTGTTTTTT	CASSYTGKLSVLNEKLFF
TRBD1	TRBJ1-1	TRBV12-3/TRBV12-4	few	TGTGCCAGCAGTCGCACGGGACAGGGAACACCTGAAGCTTTCTTT	CASSRTGQGTPEAFF
TRBD2	TRBJ2-3	TRBV5-1	many	TGCGCCAGCAGCTTGCAAGTTAGCGGGGGGACTAGCACAGATACGCAGTATTTT	CASSLQVSGGTSTDTQYF